Sequencing of this T cell receptor (beta chain) was carried out in a study of lymphopenia after photon versus proton radiotherapy. The method was immunoSEQ multiplex PCR; TCRdb's version includes in-frame clones alone and lacks a portion of them. This repertoire shows around 28,000 clones, about four fifths found once; its top ten account for around 30%. CDR1 and CDR2 (germline): SGHRS, YFSETQ. The trim removed 1 base at V and 5 bases at J, leaving 7 bases unmatched. CDR3 length: 15 amino acids. The TCR was taken from a man in his fifties with gastric cancer. The rearrangement links TRBV5-1 to TRBJ2-5; 8 positions agree with TRBD2. Here the sequenced sample was peripheral blood, taken from a patient treated with photon-based radiotherapy. The CDR3 DNA sequence: TGCGCCAGCAGCTTGTTCGGGGGGGAATCCGAGACCCAGTACTTC. It translates to CASSLFGGESETQYF.